These T cell receptor beta chains were read from a single sample in a study of T cells in Graves' hyperthyroidism and ophthalmopathy. MiXCR was run by TCRdb on the multiplex PCR reads, yielding one entry per CDR3 protein. The sample has 400,000 to 500,000 distinct CDR3 sequences, 13% to 15% seen once. Sequencing was performed on blood. The receptors were gathered from a woman aged 18-29 years with Graves' hyperthyroidism. The CDR3 runs from the conserved cysteine through the conserved F or W. A D gene is named only where the DNA matches it firmly. Some rows have no size entry. The others give once, few or many, or a class for an expanded clone.

TGTGCCACCTCGGGGGGGCTAGCGGGACGGGAGCAGTACTTC | CATSGGLAGREQYF | 14 | TRBV15 | few | TRBD2 | TRBJ2-7
TGTGCCAGCAGGGGGGCCTCTGGAAACACCATATATTTT | CASRGASGNTIYF | 13 | TRBV12-3/TRBV12-4 | many | - | TRBJ1-3
TGTGCCAGTAGTATAGCGGGAGGGGGGTATGAGCAGTTCTTC | CASSIAGGGYEQFF | 14 | TRBV19 | many | TRBD2 | TRBJ2-1
TGTGCCACCAGCAGAGATCCCACCGAGACCCAGTACTTC | CATSRDPTETQYF | 13 | TRBV15 | - | - | TRBJ2-5
TGTGCCAGCAGCTTTGGGGGGGCGGCTGAAGCTTTCTTT | CASSFGGAAEAFF | 13 | TRBV11-2 | many | - | TRBJ1-1
TGTGCCAGCATCACGATGACAGGGGGGCAAGAGACCCAGTACTTC | CASITMTGGQETQYF | 15 | TRBV3-1 | - | TRBD1 | TRBJ2-5
TGTGCCAGCAGCTCCACCGGGAGCTACGAGCAGTACTTC | CASSSTGSYEQYF | 13 | TRBV6-1 | many | - | TRBJ2-7
TGTGCCAGCAGCTCGGACTCTTCGGGGCACAATGAGCAGTTCTTC | CASSSDSSGHNEQFF | 15 | TRBV13 | few | - | TRBJ2-1
TGTGCCAGCAGCTTAGGGACAGGGACCAATCAGCCCCAGCATTTT | CASSLGTGTNQPQHF | 15 | TRBV7-8 | many | TRBD1 | TRBJ1-5
TGTGCCAGCAGTTTCGGGACAGGCTATAAGAGCTCCTACAATGAGCAGTTCTTC | CASSFGTGYKSSYNEQFF | 18 | TRBV12-3/TRBV12-4 | many | TRBD1 | TRBJ2-1
TGCGCCAGCAGCTTCGGGGAAGATGGCACTGAAGCTTTCTTT | CASSFGEDGTEAFF | 14 | TRBV5-1 | many | - | TRBJ1-1
TGTGCCAGCAGCCCCCGACAGGGGACCACCTATGGCTACACCTTC | CASSPRQGTTYGYTF | 15 | TRBV4-2 | - | TRBD1 | TRBJ1-2
TGTGCCAGCAGTTTTACTCAGGGAAGTGGTGAGCAGTTCTTC | CASSFTQGSGEQFF | 14 | TRBV27 | many | - | TRBJ2-1
TGTGCCAGCAGTTGGACTAGCGGGAGTTCAGATACGCAGTATTTT | CASSWTSGSSDTQYF | 15 | TRBV2 | many | TRBD2 | TRBJ2-3
TGCGCCAGCAGCCAAGCGACCAGCGGCGCCTACGAGCAGTACTTC | CASSQATSGAYEQYF | 15 | TRBV4-1 | many | - | TRBJ2-7
TGTGCCAGCAGTGAGGGAGGGCTAAGCTCCTACAATGAGCAGTTCTTC | CASSEGGLSSYNEQFF | 16 | TRBV27 | many | TRBD2 | TRBJ2-1
TGTGCCAGCAGCAGTGGACAACACTCCTACGAGCAGTACTTC | CASSSGQHSYEQYF | 14 | TRBV6-1 | many | - | TRBJ2-7
TGTGCCAGCAGCTCAAATAAAAGGGGGCTAGACACTGAAGCTTTCTTT | CASSSNKRGLDTEAFF | 16 | TRBV11-2 | many | TRBD1 | TRBJ1-1
TGTGCCAGTAGTATAGTCGAAACTAACTATGGCTACACCTTC | CASSIVETNYGYTF | 14 | TRBV19 | many | - | TRBJ1-2
TGTGCCAGCAGCTCGACGGCTAGCTACAATGAGCAGTTCTTC | CASSSTASYNEQFF | 14 | TRBV7-9 | many | - | TRBJ2-1
TGTGCCAGCAGTGTCTCGGTCTCGACAGATACGCAGTATTTT | CASSVSVSTDTQYF | 14 | TRBV2 | many | - | TRBJ2-3
TGTGCCAGCAGCACCCGACGGGGACTAGCTCCTCTACACGAGCAGTACTTC | CASSTRRGLAPLHEQYF | 17 | TRBV11-2 | - | TRBD2 | TRBJ2-7
TGTGCCAGCAGCTTAGCGCCTCGGGGAGAAGCGGGAGAGGGCGAGCAGTACTTC | CASSLAPRGEAGEGEQYF | 18 | TRBV7-6 | - | TRBD2 | TRBJ2-7
TGTGCCAGCAGCGCATTCGGACTAGCGGGCCCGGGGGACATTCAGTACTTC | CASSAFGLAGPGDIQYF | 17 | TRBV9 | - | TRBD2 | TRBJ2-4
TGTGCCAGCAGCTTAGGACAGGGGGCTAACACTGAAGCTTTCTTT | CASSLGQGANTEAFF | 15 | TRBV7-9 | - | TRBD1 | TRBJ1-1
TGTGCCAGCAGCCAAGGGGGACAGTTCAGCAATCAGCCCCAGCATTTT | CASSQGGQFSNQPQHF | 16 | TRBV4-2 | many | TRBD1 | TRBJ1-5